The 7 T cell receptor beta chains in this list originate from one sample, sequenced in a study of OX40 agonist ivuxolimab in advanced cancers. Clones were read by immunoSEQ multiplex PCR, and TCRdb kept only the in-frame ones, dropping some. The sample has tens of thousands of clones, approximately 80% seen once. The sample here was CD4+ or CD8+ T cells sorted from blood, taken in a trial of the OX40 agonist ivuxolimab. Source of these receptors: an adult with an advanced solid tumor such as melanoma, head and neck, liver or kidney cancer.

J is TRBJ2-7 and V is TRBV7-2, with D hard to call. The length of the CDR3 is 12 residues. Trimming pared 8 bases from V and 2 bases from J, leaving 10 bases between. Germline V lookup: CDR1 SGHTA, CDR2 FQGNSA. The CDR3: CASSRTAYEQYF. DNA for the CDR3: TGTGCCAGCTCGAGGACGGCCTACGAGCAGTACTTC.

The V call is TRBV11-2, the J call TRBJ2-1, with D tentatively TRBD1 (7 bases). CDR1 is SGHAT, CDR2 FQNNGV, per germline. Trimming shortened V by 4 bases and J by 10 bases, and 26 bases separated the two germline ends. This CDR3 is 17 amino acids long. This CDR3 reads CASSYTGEDWRNFEQFF. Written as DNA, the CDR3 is TGTGCCAGCAGCTATACAGGGGAGGACTGGCGGAACTTCGAGCAGTTCTTC.

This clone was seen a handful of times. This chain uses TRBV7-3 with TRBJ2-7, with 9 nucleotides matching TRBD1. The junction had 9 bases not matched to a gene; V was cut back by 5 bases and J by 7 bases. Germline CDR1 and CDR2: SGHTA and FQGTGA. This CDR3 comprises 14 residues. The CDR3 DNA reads TGTGCCAGCAGCGGCGGGACAGGGCTAGAGGAGCAGTACTTC. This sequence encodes CASSGGTGLEEQYF.

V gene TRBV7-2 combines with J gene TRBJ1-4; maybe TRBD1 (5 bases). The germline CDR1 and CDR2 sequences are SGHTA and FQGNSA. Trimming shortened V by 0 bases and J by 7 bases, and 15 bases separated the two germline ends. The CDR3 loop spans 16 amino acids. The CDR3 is CASSLASGRGGEKLFF. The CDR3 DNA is TGTGCCAGCAGCTTAGCGTCAGGGAGGGGAGGTGAAAAACTGTTTTTT.

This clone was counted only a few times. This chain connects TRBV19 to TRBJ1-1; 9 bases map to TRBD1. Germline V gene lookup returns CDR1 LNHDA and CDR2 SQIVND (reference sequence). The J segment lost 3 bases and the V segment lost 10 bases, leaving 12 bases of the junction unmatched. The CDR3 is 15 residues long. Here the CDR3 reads CATQIGQGSYTEAFF. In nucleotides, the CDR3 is TGTGCCACCCAAATTGGACAGGGGAGTTACACTGAAGCTTTCTTT.

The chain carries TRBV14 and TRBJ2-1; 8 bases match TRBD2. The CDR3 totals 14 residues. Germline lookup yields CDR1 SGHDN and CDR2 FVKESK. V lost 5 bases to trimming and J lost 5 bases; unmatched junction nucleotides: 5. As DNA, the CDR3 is TGTGCCAGCAGCTTAGCGGGACCCCACAATGAGCAGTTCTTC. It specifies CASSLAGPHNEQFF.

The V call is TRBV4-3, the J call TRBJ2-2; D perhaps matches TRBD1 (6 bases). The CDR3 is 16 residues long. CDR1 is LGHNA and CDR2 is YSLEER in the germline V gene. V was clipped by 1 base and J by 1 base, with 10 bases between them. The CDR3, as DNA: TGCGCCAGCAGCCAAGCAGGGGTTTTGAACACCGGGGAGCTGTTTTTT. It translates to CASSQAGVLNTGELFF.